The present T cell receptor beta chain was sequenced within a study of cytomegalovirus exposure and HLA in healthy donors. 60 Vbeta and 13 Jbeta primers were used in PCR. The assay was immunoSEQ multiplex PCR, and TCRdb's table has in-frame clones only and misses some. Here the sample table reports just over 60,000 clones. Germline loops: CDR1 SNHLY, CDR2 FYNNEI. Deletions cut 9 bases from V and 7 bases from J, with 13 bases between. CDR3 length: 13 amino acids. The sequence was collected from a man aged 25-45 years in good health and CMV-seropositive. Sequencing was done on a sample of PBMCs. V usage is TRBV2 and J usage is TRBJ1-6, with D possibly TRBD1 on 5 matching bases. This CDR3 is CARSGGGNSPLHF. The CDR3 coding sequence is TGTGCCAGATCCGGTGGGGGGAATTCACCCCTCCACTTT.